The 12 T cell receptor beta chains given below trace back to one sample, sequenced in a study of shared clonotypes between healthy human individuals. Naivety among CD8 cells was defined by CD45RO negativity and positive CCR7 selection, thereby excluding terminally differentiated effector memory CD45RA+ cells. Profiled with immunoSEQ multiplex PCR; TCRdb holds only in-frame clones, not every one. The data show over 2 million clones, with about 95% seen just once and 1% to 1.3% held by the top ten. The sequencing sample was made of naive CD8+ T cells sorted from blood. These receptors were taken from a man younger than 35 in good health.

The chain carries TRBV11-2 and TRBJ2-5; possible D gene TRBD2, 5 bases. Looked up from germline, CDR1 is SGHAT and CDR2 is FQNNGV. The CDR3 spans 14 residues. V shed 2 bases and J shed 3 bases, with 10 bases lying between them. The CDR3 is CASSLTGEKETQYF. Written as DNA, the CDR3 is TGTGCCAGCAGCTTAACCGGGGAAAAAGAGACCCAGTACTTC. Filled out from reference TRBV11-2 and TRBJ2-5, the complete variable domain reads EAGVAQSPRYKIIEKRQSVAFWCNPISGHATLYWYQQILGQGPKLLIQFQNNGVVDDSQLPKDRFSAERLKGVDSTLKIQPAKLEDSAVYLCASSLTGEKETQYFGPGTRLLVL.

The chain couples TRBV5-8 to TRBJ2-1; possible D gene TRBD2, 6 bases. Per germline, CDR1 SGHTS and CDR2 YDEGEE. V gave up 4 bases and J gave up 5 bases, with 19 bases separating them. This CDR3 is 16 amino acids long. CDR3 in DNA: TGTGCCAGCAGCCTTTTCGGAGGGCCGGGAAACAATGAGCAGTTCTTC. This sequence encodes CASSLFGGPGNNEQFF.

The gene calls are TRBV5-5 and TRBJ2-7; TRBD2 aligns across 14 bases. The CDR3 covers 15 residues. V dropped 4 bases and J dropped 3; count of bases not matched to a gene: 3. CDR1 SGHKS and CDR2 YYEKEE come from the germline V gene (reference sequence). DNA of the CDR3: TGTGCCAGCAGCCGACTAGCGGGAGGGTACTACGAGCAGTACTTC. Its protein product is CASSRLAGGYYEQYF.

The chain has TRBV4-1 and TRBJ2-3; a possible D gene is TRBD1 (5 bases). Germline V CDR1 and CDR2: MGHRA, YSYEKL. Trimming shortened V by 2 bases and J by 5 bases, and 14 bases separated the two germline ends. There are 15 residues in the CDR3. CDR3 DNA: TGCGCCAGCAGCCAACTAACCGACAGTAGAGATACGCAGTATTTT. Translation: CASSQLTDSRDTQYF.

The rearrangement links TRBV9 to TRBJ1-6; D is undetermined. Trimming took off 0 bases at V and 10 bases at J, with 8 bases between the two ends. Germline V CDR1 and CDR2: SGDLS, YYNGEE. The CDR3 runs 13 residues. CDR3 region: CASSVGDASPLHF. The CDR3 DNA reads as TGTGCCAGCAGCGTAGGGGATGCCTCACCCCTCCACTTT. Using reference TRBV9 and TRBJ1-6 for the parts outside the CDR3, the full variable domain is DSGVTQTPKHLITATGQRVTLRCSPRSGDLSVYWYQQSLDQGLQFLIQYYNGEERAKGNILERFSAQQFPDLHSELNLSSLELGDSALYFCASSVGDASPLHFGNGTRLTVT.

The CDR3 coding sequence is TGTGCCAGCAGCTTGTTGCCCAACGGGGAGCTGTTTTTT. Its translation: CASSLLPNGELFF. V gene TRBV5-6 combines with J gene TRBJ2-2; D is unclear. The CDR3 totals 13 residues. Trimming pared 1 base from V and 7 bases from J, leaving 8 bases between. CDR1 is SGHDT and CDR2 is YYEEEE in the germline V gene.

This chain joins TRBV9 and TRBJ2-1, with D hard to call. The V and J ends lost 4 bases and 1 base respectively, with 12 bases between them. Germline-derived CDR1 and CDR2 are SGDLS and YYNGEE. This CDR3 spans 15 amino acids. This CDR3 reads CASSPRVGSYNEQFF. The CDR3 coding sequence is TGTGCCAGCAGCCCCCGCGTTGGGTCCTACAATGAGCAGTTCTTC.

The chain links TRBV5-1 to TRBJ1-3, with a tentative D call TRBD1 (5 bases). The CDR3 has 15 amino acids. In germline, CDR1 is SGHRS, CDR2 YFSETQ. V was cut by 0 bases and J by 1 base, with 8 bases left in between. The CDR3 coding sequence is TGCGCCAGCAGCTTGGACAGGACGTCTGGAAACACCATATATTTT. Amino acid sequence: CASSLDRTSGNTIYF.

The chain recombines TRBV29-1 with TRBJ2-3, with 15 bases identical to TRBD2. The CDR3 totals 15 residues. In germline, CDR1 is SQVTM, CDR2 ANQGSEA. The V gene end was trimmed by 3 bases and the J gene end by 3 bases; junction bases not matched to a gene: 1. In DNA form, the CDR3 reads TGCAGCGTTGATGGGACTAGCGGGAGGACAGATACGCAGTATTTT. Its translation: CSVDGTSGRTDTQYF.

This rearrangement joins TRBV21-1 to TRBJ2-7. TRBV21-1 is an annotated pseudogene. This CDR3 contains 15 residues. CDR3 region: CASSKVGPTTYEQYF. The CDR3 DNA reads TGTGCCAGCAGCAAAGTAGGGCCAACAACCTACGAGCAGTACTTC.

As regards this clone: A much larger clone sits a single nucleotide away, making a read error possible. J is TRBJ2-2 and V is TRBV7-6; D gene unclear. This CDR3 is built from 12 residues. The germline CDR1 and CDR2 sequences are SGHVS and FNYEAQ. Trimming shortened V by 5 bases and J by 2 bases, and 3 bases separated the two germline ends. The CDR3 spells CASSDNTGELFF. CDR3 coding DNA: TGTGCCAGCAGCGATAACACCGGGGAGCTGTTTTTT.

This chain links TRBV9 with TRBJ2-3; D not certain. With 3 bases removed from V and 0 bases from J, the gap between germline ends came to 17 bases. The CDR3 length is 17 residues. Germline V CDR1 and CDR2: SGDLS, YYNGEE. In DNA, the CDR3 is TGTGCCAGCAGCGCCTACCTATCTTCCCTAAGCACAGATACGCAGTATTTT. Translation: CASSAYLSSLSTDTQYF.